A single sample gave rise to the 17 T cell receptor beta chains below, sequenced in a study of CD8 T cells in ankylosing spondylitis. TCRdb recomputed calls from the 5' RACE reads with MiXCR, one row per CDR3 protein. The sample has about 310,000 distinct CDR3 sequences, less than 25% seen once; the top ten hold about 3.5%. What was sequenced was blood, either unsorted or a sorted T cell fraction (not recorded which). All receptors come from a female donor with ankylosing spondylitis or in good health (not recorded which).

The chain links TRBV7-6 to TRBJ2-2; D may be TRBD1 (5 bases). CDR1 is SGHVS, CDR2 FNYEAQ, per germline. V dropped 5 bases and J dropped 1 base, with 8 bases sitting between them. The CDR3 is 14 residues long. CDR3 sequence reads: CASSRRENTGELFF. The CDR3 region has the DNA TGTGCCAGCAGCCGCAGGGAGAACACCGGGGAGCTGTTTTTT.

This clonotype was observed a few times. The chain has TRBV15 and TRBJ2-1; D uncertain. There are 12 residues in the CDR3. With 4 bases removed from V and 4 bases from J, the gap between germline ends came to 5 bases. Germline V lookup: CDR1 LNHNV, CDR2 YYDKDF (reference sequence). CDR3 in amino acids: CATSNRYNEQFF. The CDR3 nucleotides are TGTGCCACCAGCAACAGATACAATGAGCAGTTCTTC.

Only a few counts were recorded for this clonotype. The chain is built from TRBV7-2 and TRBJ2-5; D is unresolved. V was trimmed by 4 bases and J by 2 bases, leaving 11 bases between them. The CDR3 loop spans 14 amino acids. The V gene's germline CDR1 is SGHTA and CDR2 FQGNSA. The CDR3 sequence is CASSYPREQETQYF. In DNA, the CDR3 is TGTGCCAGCAGCTACCCGAGAGAACAAGAGACCCAGTACTTC.

The V and J genes are TRBV2 and TRBJ2-2; D might be TRBD1 (6 bases). V lost 6 bases and J 1 base, leaving 15 bases between the germline ends. Per the germline V gene, CDR1 is SNHLY and CDR2 is FYNNEI. This CDR3 has 16 amino acids. CDR3 in amino acids: CASRPLGQRNTGELFF. Written as DNA, the CDR3 is TGTGCCAGCAGACCCTTGGGACAAAGGAACACCGGGGAGCTGTTTTTT.

The rearrangement uses TRBV12-3 or TRBV12-4 and TRBJ2-7; 7 nucleotides line up with TRBD2. V gave up 7 bases and J gave up 2 bases; unmatched junction bases: 11. The CDR3 covers 15 residues. Here the CDR3 DNA reads TGTGCCAGCACCCCGAGCGGGACCTTCACCTACGAGCAGTACTTC. Its protein is CASTPSGTFTYEQYF.

This clonotype was seen a few times. The chain has TRBV20-1 and TRBJ2-2; D unresolved. V shed 3 bases and J shed 4 bases, with 6 bases lying between them. This CDR3 region has 12 residues. CDR1 is DFQATT and CDR2 is SNEGSKA in the germline V gene (reference sequence). The CDR3, as DNA: TGCAGTGCTAGTTATTTCACCGGGGAGCTGTTTTTT. Amino acids: CSASYFTGELFF.

The chain combines TRBV20-1 with TRBJ1-1; no clear D gene. Trimming shortened V by 1 base and J by 1 base, and 7 bases separated the two germline ends. The CDR3 spans 13 residues. CDR1 DFQATT and CDR2 SNEGSKA come from the germline V gene (reference sequence). The CDR3 protein is CSARGWENTEAFF. CDR3 in DNA: TGCAGTGCTAGAGGCTGGGAGAACACTGAAGCTTTCTTT.

This clonotype has a handful of counts. J is TRBJ2-5 and V is TRBV7-2, with D perhaps TRBD1 or TRBD2 (5 bases each). The CDR3 spans 13 residues. Trimming left V 1 base short and J 5 bases short, with 8 bases between. In germline, CDR1 is SGHTA, CDR2 FQGNSA. The CDR3 here is CASSLVWGETQYF. The CDR3 DNA is TGTGCCAGCAGCTTAGTGTGGGGGGAGACCCAGTACTTC.

In this sample, this clonotype turned up a few times. The chain has TRBV20-1 and TRBJ2-3; D call uncertain. The germline CDR1 and CDR2 sequences are DFQATT and SNEGSKA (reference sequence). V was shortened by 3 bases and J by 6 bases, with 10 bases between the two germline ends. This CDR3 spans 12 amino acids. Written as DNA, the CDR3 is TGCAGTGCTAGGGGCCGGAGCGATACGCAGTATTTT. Protein sequence: CSARGRSDTQYF.

The V gene is TRBV12-3 or TRBV12-4, the J gene TRBJ1-2; no definite D call. V gave up 7 bases and J gave up 7 bases, with 13 bases separating them. The CDR3 covers 12 residues. Here the CDR3 DNA reads TGTGCCAGCACCGACTACGGAGTTGGCTACACCTTC. Translating it yields CASTDYGVGYTF.

This clonotype was recorded at least ten times. The chain links TRBV7-9 to TRBJ1-2, with D unresolved. V was shortened by 1 base and J by 8 bases, with 11 bases between the two germline ends. The CDR3 is 13 residues long. Germline V gene data show CDR1 as SEHNR and CDR2 as FQNEAQ (reference sequence). The CDR3 protein is CASSLDSAFGYTF. Here the CDR3 DNA reads TGTGCCAGCAGCTTAGACAGCGCCTTCGGCTACACCTTC.

Regarding this clonotype: Sequence at one end of the junction differs from germline and may be a read error. This chain links TRBV20-1 with TRBJ2-2; D unresolved. Germline V gives CDR1 DFQATT, CDR2 SNEGSKA (reference sequence). There are 11 residues in the CDR3. DNA for the CDR3: TGCAGAGCTAGTACCGTCGGGGAGCTGTTTTTT. This codes for CRASTVGELFF.

In its sample, this clonotype was seen a few times. The chain has TRBV7-2 and TRBJ2-2; 9 bases are shared with TRBD2. J lost 4 bases, V lost 0 bases, and 3 bases had no gene match. Per the germline V gene, CDR1 is SGHTA and CDR2 is FQGNSA. The length of the CDR3 is 16 residues. The CDR3 coding sequence is TGTGCCAGCAGCTTAGCGATAGCGGGAGCCACCGGGGAGCTGTTTTTT. Amino acid sequence: CASSLAIAGATGELFF.

The CDR3 sequence is CSACPSGTDLNQPQHF. CDR3 DNA sequence: TGCAGTGCTTGCCCGAGCGGGACGGATCTCAATCAGCCCCAGCATTTT. This sequence joins TRBV20-1 and TRBJ1-5; maybe TRBD1 (5 bases). The length of the CDR3 is 16 residues. V lost 5 bases and J 3 bases, leaving 20 bases between the germline ends. Germline V gene data show CDR1 as DFQATT and CDR2 as SNEGSKA (reference sequence).

The chain is built from TRBV6-1 and TRBJ2-6, with D possibly being TRBD1 (6 bases). The CDR3 is 17 residues long. Germline values: CDR1 MNHNS, CDR2 SASEGT. The V end was cut by 5 bases, the J end by 1 base, with 15 bases between. The CDR3 region has the DNA TGTGCCAGCAGTCGTGTACAGGGTGGATCTGGGGCCAACGTCCTGACTTTC. It is translated as CASSRVQGGSGANVLTF.

This clonotype appeared a few times. The rearrangement uses TRBV9 and TRBJ2-1; D is unclear. This CDR3 is built from 13 residues. Trimming removed 0 bases at V and 5 bases at J, with 6 bases between. Germline CDR1 and CDR2: SGDLS and YYNGEE. CDR3 nucleotide sequence: TGTGCCAGCAGCGTAGACTTGAACAATGAGCAGTTCTTC. Translation gives CASSVDLNNEQFF.

This clonotype was seen ten or more times. The V and J genes are TRBV20-1 and TRBJ2-7; 7 bases match TRBD2. CDR3 length: 13 amino acids. The V gene end was trimmed by 1 base and the J gene end by 4 bases; junction bases not matched to a gene: 4. Germline V gives CDR1 DFQATT, CDR2 SNEGSKA (reference sequence). CDR3 DNA: TGCAGTGCTAGAGGGACTAGAGGTTACGAGCAGTACTTC. It codes for CSARGTRGYEQYF.